Here is one TCR beta chain with its context. The antigen this receptor binds is unknown. No base qualities exist here, and no much larger clone lies one base off it. Sequences SGHRS (CDR1) and YFSETQ (CDR2) are obtained from the germline V gene. Taken from cysteine to phenylalanine, the CDR3 has 13 residues. The kept DNA is CDR3 alone, 39 bases in frame from the first base. V is clipped by 4 bases and J by 3 bases, and the sequence between their germline boundaries is 11 bases long. TCRbeta libraries were sequenced on an Illumina MiSeq, averaging around 41,000 productive templates per sample. Multiplex PCR amplification was used to generate TCRbeta CDR3 libraries with the immunoSEQ assay. Regarding the original processing steps: Repertoire diversity was calculated as previously defined, and values close to 0 indicated extremely monoclonal samples. TCRdb holds this immuneACCESS table with in-frame rearrangements only. Some clones are missing; in checked studies, unresolved V genes explain under half, and the rest has no known cause. That table gives V, J and clone size, and the DNA gave D and trimming. The sample contains 30,000 to 35,000 clones, roughly 80% of them found a single time. Approximately 31% of the sample is in the top ten clones.

DNA was extracted from blood mononuclear cells, with the same DNA used for both TCR and STAT3 sequencing. These data belong to a study of STAT3 mutations in large granular lymphocyte leukemia (dated by TCRdb to the late 2010s). Describing the broader study: Canonical activating STAT3 mutations were detected in roughly half of the longitudinally sequenced T-LGLL patients. Patients were sequenced at roughly 4.1 time points on average, with the number of samplings per patient ranging from 2 to 8. From an initial cohort of 207 LGL patients, eighteen representative T-LGLL cases were selected for longitudinal TCRbeta and STAT3 sequencing. Over half of the T-LGLL patients were given one or more immunosuppressive therapy regimens, and roughly 40% of those treated had a hematologic response. As controls within the study, two patients with natural killer LGL leukemia were also sequenced longitudinally. To reconstruct clonal hierarchy and dynamics, serial deep sequencing of TCRbeta CDR3 and STAT3 was performed in patients with T-cell large granular lymphocyte leukemia.

Overall study results and their limits: All T-LGLL patients had at least one immunodominant TCRbeta clonotype, and roughly half had multiple immunodominant subclonotypes. Several patients had a dominant TCR clone burden greater than the STAT3 mutant burden, which suggests that the STAT3 mutation arose secondarily within a clone that had already expanded. Variable intervals between samplings and differing treatment regimens complicated linking therapy response to changes in TCR clonal burden. Persisting codominant clonotypes in some patients meant a small but highly pathogenic clone may have been missed. TCR clonotype switching after therapy was observed in 6 of 18 patients, and all newly emerging clones were found to be STAT3 wild type. Because no samples were available when a clone first appeared, clonal expansion was inferred from samplings taken at other points.

The source of this sequence is a woman in her 50s with T-cell large granular lymphocyte leukemia. Some clones in this sample may be carry-over from other donors' samples. The age is the age at diagnosis. Sample: peripheral blood mononuclear cells. The receptor chain draws on TRBV5-1 and TRBJ2-7; TRBD2 is a weak D gene call, 6 bases matching. The CDR3 here reads CASSLGGGYEQYF. The nucleotides are TGCGCCAGCAGCCTGGGAGGAGGCTACGAGCAGTACTTC.